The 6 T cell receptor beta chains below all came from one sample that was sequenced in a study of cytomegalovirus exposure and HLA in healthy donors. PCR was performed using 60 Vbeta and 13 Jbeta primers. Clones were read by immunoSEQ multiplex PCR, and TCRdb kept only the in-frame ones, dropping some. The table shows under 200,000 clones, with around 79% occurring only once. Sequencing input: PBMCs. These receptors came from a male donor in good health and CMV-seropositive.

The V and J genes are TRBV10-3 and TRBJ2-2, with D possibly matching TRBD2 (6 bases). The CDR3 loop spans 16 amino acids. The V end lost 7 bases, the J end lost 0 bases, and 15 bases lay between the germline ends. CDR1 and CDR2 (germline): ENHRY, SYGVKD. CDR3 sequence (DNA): TGTGCCATCACAGGTCGACTAGACGCGAACACCGGGGAGCTGTTTTTT. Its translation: CAITGRLDANTGELFF.

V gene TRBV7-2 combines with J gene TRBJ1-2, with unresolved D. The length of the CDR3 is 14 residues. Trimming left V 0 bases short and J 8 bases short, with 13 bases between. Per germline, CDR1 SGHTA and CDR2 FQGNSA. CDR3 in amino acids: CASSLAQLVEGYTF. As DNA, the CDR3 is TGTGCCAGCAGCTTAGCGCAACTGGTTGAGGGCTACACCTTC. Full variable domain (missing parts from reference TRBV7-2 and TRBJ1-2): GAGVSQSPSNKVTEKGKDVELRCDPISGHTALYWYRQSLGQGLEFLIYFQGNSAPDKSGLPSDRFSAERTGGSVSTLTIQRTQQEDSAVYLCASSLAQLVEGYTFGSGTRLTVV.

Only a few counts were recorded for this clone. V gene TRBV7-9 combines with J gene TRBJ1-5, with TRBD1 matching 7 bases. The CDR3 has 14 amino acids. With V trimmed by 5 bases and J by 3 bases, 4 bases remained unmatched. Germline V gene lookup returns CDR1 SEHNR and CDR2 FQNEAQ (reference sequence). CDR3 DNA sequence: TGTGCCAGCAGCGACAGGGACGACAATCAGCCCCAGCATTTT. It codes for CASSDRDDNQPQHF.

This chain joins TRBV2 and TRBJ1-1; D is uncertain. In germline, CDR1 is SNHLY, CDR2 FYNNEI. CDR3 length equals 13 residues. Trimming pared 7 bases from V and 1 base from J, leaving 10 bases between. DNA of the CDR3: TGTGCCAGCAACCGGGGAGGGAACACTGAAGCTTTCTTT. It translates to CASNRGGNTEAFF.

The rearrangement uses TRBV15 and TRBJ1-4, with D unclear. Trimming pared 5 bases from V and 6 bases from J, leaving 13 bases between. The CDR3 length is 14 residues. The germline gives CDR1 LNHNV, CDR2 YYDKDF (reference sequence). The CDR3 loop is CATSSPGIHEKLFF. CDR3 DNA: TGTGCCACCAGCTCGCCCGGGATTCATGAAAAACTGTTTTTT.

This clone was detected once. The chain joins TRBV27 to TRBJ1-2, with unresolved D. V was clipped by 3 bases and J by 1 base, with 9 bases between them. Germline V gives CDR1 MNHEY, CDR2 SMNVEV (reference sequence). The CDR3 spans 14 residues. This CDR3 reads CASSFHQDNYGYTF. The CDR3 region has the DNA TGTGCCAGCAGTTTCCACCAGGATAACTATGGCTACACCTTC.